The 28 T cell receptor beta chains below were found in one sample sequenced in a study of PD-1 blockade in classical Hodgkin lymphoma. The protocol was immunoSEQ multiplex PCR, while the TCRdb copy is restricted to in-frame clones and leaves out a portion. The sample shows tens of thousands of clones, 82% of them seen only once. Time point described: cycle 4 day 1 (C4D1), after more than 5 weeks of nivolumab. Every patient had relapsed following autologous stem cell transplantation, and cohorts differed in brentuximab vedotin exposure. The sample was peripheral blood mononuclear cells (PBMCs), taken before the fourth cycle of nivolumab. The receptors originated from a human donor with classical Hodgkin lymphoma.

This chain joins TRBV2 and TRBJ2-2, with D tentatively TRBD2 (6 bases). The V end was cut by 6 bases, the J end by 4 bases, with 15 bases between. CDR3 size: 15 residues. Germline loops: CDR1 SNHLY, CDR2 FYNNEI. The CDR3 spells CASRREATGTGELFF. The CDR3 region has the DNA TGTGCCAGCAGGAGGGAGGCCACGGGCACCGGGGAGCTGTTTTTT.

V is TRBV5-1 and J is TRBJ1-5; possible D gene TRBD1, 5 bases. The CDR3 is 17 amino acids. V lost 0 bases to trimming and J lost 0 bases, with 13 bases between them. CDR1 is SGHRS, CDR2 YFSETQ, per germline. The CDR3 spells CASSLEAGFYSNQPQHF. CDR3 bases: TGCGCCAGCAGCTTGGAAGCAGGGTTCTATAGCAATCAGCCCCAGCATTTT. Full variable domain (remainder filled in from reference TRBV5-1 and TRBJ1-5): KAGVTQTPRYLIKTRGQQVTLSCSPISGHRSVSWYQQTPGQGLQFLFEYFSETQRNKGNFPGRFSGRQFSNSRSEMNVSTLELGDSALYLCASSLEAGFYSNQPQHFGDGTRLSIL.

The chain is built from TRBV6-4 and TRBJ2-1; TRBD2 aligns across 10 bases. Germline CDR1 MRHNA, CDR2 SNTAGT. The V gene end was trimmed by 3 bases and the J gene end by 4 bases; junction bases not matched to a gene: 3. The CDR3 is 15 residues long. CDR3 sequence reads: CASSELAGQYNEQFF. The CDR3 nucleotides read TGTGCCAGCAGTGAACTAGCGGGGCAGTACAATGAGCAGTTCTTC.

V is TRBV4-1 and J is TRBJ2-7; D possibly uses TRBD1 or TRBD2 (6 bases each). This CDR3 region has 14 residues. Germline-derived CDR1 and CDR2 are MGHRA and YSYEKL. V was clipped by 3 bases and J by 6 bases, with 15 bases between them. CDR3 in amino acids: CASSQSEGGREQYF. In DNA, the CDR3 is TGCGCCAGCAGCCAGAGTGAGGGGGGACGCGAGCAGTACTTC.

V usage is TRBV19 and J usage is TRBJ2-3; TRBD2 matches 12 bases. V lost 1 base to trimming and J lost 0 bases; unmatched junction nucleotides: 8. Germline CDR1 LNHDA, CDR2 SQIVND (reference sequence). The CDR3 consists of 19 residues. The CDR3 region is CASSIVATSGGSSTDTQYF. DNA of the CDR3: TGTGCCAGTAGTATAGTAGCGACTAGCGGGGGTTCCAGCACAGATACGCAGTATTTT.

J is TRBJ1-5 and V is TRBV28; D is uncertain. Germline V lookup: CDR1 MDHEN, CDR2 SYDVKM. V was shortened by 3 bases and J by 0 bases, with 15 bases between the two germline ends. CDR3 length: 17 residues. The CDR3 coding sequence is TGTGCCAGCAGTTTTGGGCGGGCAATTTATAGCAATCAGCCCCAGCATTTT. It codes for CASSFGRAIYSNQPQHF. The full variable domain, its missing parts supplied by reference TRBV28 and TRBJ1-5, is DVKVTQSSRYLVKRTGEKVFLECVQDMDHENMFWYRQDPGLGLRLIYFSYDVKMKEKGDIPEGYSVSREKKERFSLILESASTNQTSMYLCASSFGRAIYSNQPQHFGDGTRLSIL.

This sequence joins TRBV9 and TRBJ1-3, with D uncertain. The CDR3 is 14 residues long. Germline V gene data show CDR1 as SGDLS and CDR2 as YYNGEE. The germline V and J ends were trimmed by 4 bases and 1 base, with 9 bases remaining between them. The CDR3 spells CASSQRTSGNTIYF. CDR3 in DNA: TGTGCCAGCAGCCAGAGGACGTCTGGAAACACCATATATTTT.

The chain couples TRBV18 to TRBJ2-3; the D is unclear. The germline V and J ends were trimmed by 3 bases and 5 bases, with 12 bases remaining between them. The CDR3 is 14 amino acids. The germline gives CDR1 KGHSH, CDR2 LQKENI. In nucleotides, the CDR3 is TGTGCCAGCTCACCGGGCTACCGTAGAGATACGCAGTATTTT. Translation: CASSPGYRRDTQYF.

The rearrangement uses TRBV6-1 and TRBJ1-1; no firm D call. Deletions cut 1 base from V and 4 bases from J, with 13 bases between. CDR1 MNHNS and CDR2 SASEGT come from the germline V gene. The CDR3 is 15 residues long. The chain's CDR3 is CASSEEAGSITEAFF. CDR3 nucleotide sequence: TGTGCCAGCAGTGAAGAGGCGGGTAGTATCACTGAAGCTTTCTTT.

The chain combines TRBV2 with TRBJ1-1; unclear D gene. The V and J ends lost 6 bases and 1 base respectively, with 9 bases between them. CDR1 and CDR2 (germline): SNHLY, FYNNEI. CDR3 length: 13 amino acids. CDR3 nucleotides: TGTGCCAGCAGGGACTCCTGGAACACTGAAGCTTTCTTT. Amino acids: CASRDSWNTEAFF.

V is TRBV2 and J is TRBJ2-2, with 11 nucleotides matching TRBD2. J was trimmed by 0 bases and V by 5 bases; bases with no gene match: 5. The CDR3 extends over 17 amino acids. Germline CDR1 is SNHLY and CDR2 is FYNNEI. As DNA, the CDR3 is TGTGCCAGCAGTCCCTTAGCGGGGGGGGCGAACACCGGGGAGCTGTTTTTT. Translated: CASSPLAGGANTGELFF.

V and J are TRBV2 and TRBJ1-1; 7 positions agree with TRBD1. The CDR3 length is 13 residues. Germline loops: CDR1 SNHLY, CDR2 FYNNEI. J gave up 7 bases and V 6 bases, and 8 bases lay outside the gene matches. CDR3 residues: CASREYRGNEAFF. The CDR3 region has the DNA TGTGCCAGCAGAGAATACAGGGGCAATGAAGCTTTCTTT.

The gene calls are TRBV19 and TRBJ2-7; TRBD1 matches at 9 bases. The V segment lost 4 bases and the J segment 5 bases; nucleotides outside the gene matches: 9. Germline-derived CDR1 and CDR2 are LNHDA and SQIVND (reference sequence). This CDR3 is 15 amino acids long. CDR3 sequence: CASSKGDRGSDEQYF. In nucleotides, the CDR3 is TGTGCCAGTAGTAAAGGCGACAGGGGGTCAGACGAGCAGTACTTC.

The chain uses TRBV11-2 and TRBJ1-1; D ambiguous. In germline, CDR1 is SGHAT, CDR2 FQNNGV. V was pared by 0 bases and J by 1 base, with 9 bases between. This CDR3 is built from 15 residues. The CDR3 nucleotides are TGTGCCAGCAGCTTAGATGCGTTCGCGAACACTGAAGCTTTCTTT. Translated, it gives CASSLDAFANTEAFF.

This clone has more than one count but fewer than ten. The rearrangement uses TRBV5-1 and TRBJ2-7, with D possibly matching TRBD2 (6 bases). The V gene's germline CDR1 is SGHRS and CDR2 YFSETQ. The CDR3 loop spans 14 amino acids. The V end was cut by 0 bases, the J end by 2 bases, with 9 bases between. CDR3 nucleotide sequence: TGCGCCAGCAGCTTGGTTTCTAGCGCCTACGAGCAGTACTTC. Its protein is CASSLVSSAYEQYF.

The rearrangement joins TRBV18 to TRBJ1-2; the match to TRBD1 covers 7 bases. V lost 3 bases to trimming and J lost 3 bases; unmatched junction nucleotides: 4. Germline V gene sequence: CDR1 KGHSH, CDR2 LQKENI. The CDR3 has 14 residues. The CDR3 sequence: CASSPTGDYYGYTF. The CDR3 nucleotides are TGTGCCAGCTCACCTACAGGGGACTACTATGGCTACACCTTC. Filled out from reference TRBV18 and TRBJ1-2, the complete variable domain reads NAGVMQNPRHLVRRRGQEARLRCSPMKGHSHVYWYRQLPEEGLKFMVYLQKENIIDESGMPKERFSAEFPKEGPSILRIQQVVRGDSAAYFCASSPTGDYYGYTFGSGTRLTVV.

Worth noting for this clone: At one of its ends the junction is not consistent with the germline gene, which may arise from a read error. This sequence joins TRBV10-3 and TRBJ2-3; D is tentatively TRBD1 or TRBD2 (6 bases each). CDR3 length equals 16 residues. The germline CDR1 and CDR2 sequences are ENHRY and SYGVKD. The CDR3, as DNA: TGTGCCAGCAGTTACTCGGGGGCGGCTGGCACAGATACGCAGTATTTT. Its translation is CASSYSGAAGTDTQYF.

The V and J genes are TRBV4-1 and TRBJ2-7; D perhaps matches TRBD2 (5 bases). This CDR3 has 14 amino acids. CDR1 is MGHRA and CDR2 is YSYEKL in the germline V gene. V lost 1 base to trimming and J lost 2 bases, with 9 bases between them. CDR3 nucleotide sequence: TGCGCCAGCAGCCAAGCCTACGGGGCCTACGAGCAGTACTTC. Its translation is CASSQAYGAYEQYF.

This clone is a singleton in its sample. J is TRBJ1-2 and V is TRBV5-6; D is unclear. V lost 0 bases, J lost 8 bases, and 14 bases lay in between. There are 14 residues in the CDR3. Per germline, CDR1 SGHDT and CDR2 YYEEEE. This CDR3 is CASSLGRQNGGYTF. As DNA, the CDR3 is TGTGCCAGCAGCTTGGGACGGCAAAATGGAGGCTACACCTTC.

The J gene is TRBJ2-5, the V gene TRBV5-1; TRBD1 is a possible D gene (7 bases). V was clipped by 3 bases and J by 1 base, with 19 bases between them. The CDR3 sequence is 17 residues long. CDR1 is SGHRS and CDR2 is YFSETQ in the germline V gene. The CDR3: CASSYPPRGVRQETQYF. The CDR3 nucleotides read TGCGCCAGCAGCTACCCACCCAGGGGGGTTCGCCAAGAGACCCAGTACTTC.

This clone came up a few times. The rearrangement links TRBV19 to TRBJ1-2; tentatively, D is TRBD1 (6 bases). The CDR3 extends over 13 amino acids. Looked up from germline, CDR1 is LNHDA and CDR2 is SQIVND (reference sequence). Trimming left V 10 bases short and J 2 bases short, with 14 bases between. CDR3 sequence: CATWDIGNYGYTF. In nucleotides, the CDR3 is TGTGCCACCTGGGACATCGGAAACTATGGCTACACCTTC.

The CDR3 nucleotides are TGTGCCAGCAGCTTGGCCGGCAGTATCTCTGGAAACACCATATATTTT. Its protein product is CASSLAGSISGNTIYF. The chain joins TRBV5-4 to TRBJ1-3; the D is unclear. Between the trimmed V and J ends, which lost 0 bases and 0 bases, there was a span of 10 bases. The CDR3 totals 16 residues. The V gene's germline CDR1 is SGHNT and CDR2 YYREEE (reference sequence).

This chain connects TRBV4-3 to TRBJ2-7; D not certain. In germline, CDR1 is LGHNA, CDR2 YSLEER. Deletions cut 1 base from V and 5 bases from J, with 3 bases between. CDR3 length equals 11 residues. The CDR3 region has the DNA TGCGCCAGCAGCCAAGGTCACGAGCAGTACTTC. Its protein is CASSQGHEQYF.

V gene TRBV4-3 combines with J gene TRBJ1-5; 7 bases match TRBD1. The CDR3 is 15 amino acids. The V segment lost 0 bases and the J segment 6 bases; nucleotides outside the gene matches: 5. CDR1 is LGHNA and CDR2 is YSLEER in the germline V gene. CDR3 loop: CASSQDDREGQPQHF. The CDR3 DNA reads TGCGCCAGCAGCCAAGATGACAGGGAGGGTCAGCCCCAGCATTTT.

The chain recombines TRBV13 with TRBJ2-5; 7 bases are a match to TRBD2. Germline CDR1 and CDR2: PRHDT and FYEKMQ (reference sequence). V lost 5 bases to trimming and J lost 7 bases; unmatched junction nucleotides: 13. The CDR3 contains 15 residues. DNA for the CDR3: TGTGCCAGCAGCCGTGGACTAGTTGGTCTAGGGACCCAGTACTTC. This codes for CASSRGLVGLGTQYF. The full variable domain, with the rest looked up from reference TRBV13 and TRBJ2-5, is AAGVIQSPRHLIKEKRETATLKCYPIPRHDTVYWYQQGPGQDPQFLISFYEKMQSDKGSIPDRFSAQQFSDYHSELNMSSLELGDSALYFCASSRGLVGLGTQYFGPGTRLLVL.

The V and J genes are TRBV4-2 and TRBJ2-5, with a tentative D call TRBD1 (6 bases). With 4 bases removed from V and 5 bases from J, the gap between germline ends came to 14 bases. The germline CDR1 and CDR2 sequences are LGHNA and YNFKEQ. The CDR3 is 14 amino acids. CDR3 sequence: CASSPVQGFETQYF. The CDR3 coding sequence is TGTGCCAGCAGCCCGGTACAGGGTTTCGAGACCCAGTACTTC.

The sample holds a few counts of this clone. The rearrangement joins TRBV11-1 to TRBJ2-5; 8 bases align to TRBD1. The V gene end was trimmed by 7 bases and the J gene end by 4 bases; junction bases not matched to a gene: 11. The CDR3 loop spans 15 amino acids. CDR1 and CDR2 from the germline V gene are SGHAT and FQDESV (reference sequence). The CDR3 protein is CASTPAQGARETQYF. The CDR3 DNA sequence: TGTGCCAGCACCCCAGCGCAGGGGGCGCGAGAGACCCAGTACTTC.

The V call is TRBV7-2, the J call TRBJ2-1; TRBD1 matches at 7 bases. The CDR3 totals 15 residues. Looked up from germline, CDR1 is SGHTA and CDR2 is FQGNSA. The trim removed 1 base at V and 4 bases at J, leaving 4 bases unmatched. CDR3 residues: CASSLDRGSYNEQFF. CDR3 in DNA: TGTGCCAGCAGCTTAGACAGGGGTTCTTACAATGAGCAGTTCTTC.